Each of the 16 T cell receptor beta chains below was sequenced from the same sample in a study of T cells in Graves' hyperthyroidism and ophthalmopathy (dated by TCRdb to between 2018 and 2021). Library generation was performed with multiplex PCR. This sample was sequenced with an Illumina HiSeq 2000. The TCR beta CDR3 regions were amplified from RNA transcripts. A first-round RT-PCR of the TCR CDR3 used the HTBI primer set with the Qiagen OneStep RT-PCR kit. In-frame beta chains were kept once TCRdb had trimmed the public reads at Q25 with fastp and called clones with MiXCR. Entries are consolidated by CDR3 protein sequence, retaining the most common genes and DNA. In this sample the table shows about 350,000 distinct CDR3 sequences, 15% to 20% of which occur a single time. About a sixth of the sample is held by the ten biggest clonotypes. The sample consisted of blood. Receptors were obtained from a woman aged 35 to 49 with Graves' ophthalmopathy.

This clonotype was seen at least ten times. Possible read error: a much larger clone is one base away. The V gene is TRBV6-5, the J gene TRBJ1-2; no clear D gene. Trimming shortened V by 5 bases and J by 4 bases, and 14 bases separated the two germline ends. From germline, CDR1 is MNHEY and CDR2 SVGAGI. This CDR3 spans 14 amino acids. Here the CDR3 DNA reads TGTGCCAGCAGTACCGCAGAAAACAGCTATGGCTACACCTTC. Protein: CASSTAENSYGYTF.

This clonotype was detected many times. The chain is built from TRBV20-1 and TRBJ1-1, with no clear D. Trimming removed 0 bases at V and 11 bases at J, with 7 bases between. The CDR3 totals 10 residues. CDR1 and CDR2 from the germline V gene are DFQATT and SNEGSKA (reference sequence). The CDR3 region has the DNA TGCAGTGCTAGAGATCTGGGTGCTTTCTTT. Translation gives CSARDLGAFF.

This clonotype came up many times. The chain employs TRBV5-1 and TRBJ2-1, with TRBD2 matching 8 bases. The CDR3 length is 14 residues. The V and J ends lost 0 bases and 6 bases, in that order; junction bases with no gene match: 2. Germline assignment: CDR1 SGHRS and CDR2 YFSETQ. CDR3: CASSLAGGPNEQFF. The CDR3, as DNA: TGCGCCAGCAGCTTGGCGGGAGGGCCCAATGAGCAGTTCTTC.

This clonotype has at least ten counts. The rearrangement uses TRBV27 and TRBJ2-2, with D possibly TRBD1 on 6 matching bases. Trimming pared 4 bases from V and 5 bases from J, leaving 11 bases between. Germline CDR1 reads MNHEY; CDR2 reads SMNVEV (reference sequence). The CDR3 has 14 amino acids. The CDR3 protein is CASSYDRRTGELFF. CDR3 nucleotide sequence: TGTGCCAGCAGTTACGACAGGCGGACCGGGGAGCTGTTTTTT.

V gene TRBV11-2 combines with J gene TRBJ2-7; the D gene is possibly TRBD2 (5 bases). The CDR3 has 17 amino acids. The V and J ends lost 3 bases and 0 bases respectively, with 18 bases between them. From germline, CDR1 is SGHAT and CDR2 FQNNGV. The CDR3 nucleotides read TGTGCCAGCAGCTTTGAAATAGAGGACCTAGCCTCCTACGAGCAGTACTTC. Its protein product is CASSFEIEDLASYEQYF.

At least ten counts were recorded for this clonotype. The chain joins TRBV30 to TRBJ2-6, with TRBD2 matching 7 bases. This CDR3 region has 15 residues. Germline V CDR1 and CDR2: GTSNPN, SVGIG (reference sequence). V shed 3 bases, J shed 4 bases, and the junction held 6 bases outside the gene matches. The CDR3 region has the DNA TGTGCCTGGAGCCCGGGGAGGGTAGGGGCCAACGTCCTGACTTTC. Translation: CAWSPGRVGANVLTF. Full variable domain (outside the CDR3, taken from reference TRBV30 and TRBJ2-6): SQTIHQWPATLVQPVGSPLSLECTVEGTSNPNLYWYRQAAGRGLQLLFYSVGIGQISSEVPQNLSASRPQDRQFILSSKKLLLSDSGFYLCAWSPGRVGANVLTFGAGSRLTVL.

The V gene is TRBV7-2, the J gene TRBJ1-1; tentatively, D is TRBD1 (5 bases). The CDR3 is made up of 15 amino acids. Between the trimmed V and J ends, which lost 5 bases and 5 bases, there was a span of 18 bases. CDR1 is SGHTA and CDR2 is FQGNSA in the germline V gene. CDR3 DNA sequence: TGTGCCAGCAGCCCAACGGGACCGAGAAATACTGAAGCTTTCTTT. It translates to CASSPTGPRNTEAFF.

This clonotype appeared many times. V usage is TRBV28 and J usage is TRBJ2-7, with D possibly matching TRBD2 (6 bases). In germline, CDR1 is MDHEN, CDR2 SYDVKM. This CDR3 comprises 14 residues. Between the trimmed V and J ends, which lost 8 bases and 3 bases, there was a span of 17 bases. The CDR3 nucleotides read TGTGCCAGCTCACATGGAGGGAAGGTCTACGAGCAGTACTTC. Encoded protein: CASSHGGKVYEQYF.

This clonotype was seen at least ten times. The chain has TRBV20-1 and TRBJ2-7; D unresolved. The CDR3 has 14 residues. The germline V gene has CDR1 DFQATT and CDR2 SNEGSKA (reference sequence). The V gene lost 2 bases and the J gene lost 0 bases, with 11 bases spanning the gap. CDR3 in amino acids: CSARTAISSYEQYF. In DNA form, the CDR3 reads TGCAGTGCTAGAACAGCGATCAGCTCCTACGAGCAGTACTTC.

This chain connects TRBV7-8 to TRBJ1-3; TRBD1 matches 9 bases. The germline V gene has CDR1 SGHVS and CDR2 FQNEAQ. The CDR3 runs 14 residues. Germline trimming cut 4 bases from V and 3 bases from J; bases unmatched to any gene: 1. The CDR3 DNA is TGTGCCAGCAGCTACAGGGGGCTTGGAAACACCATATATTTT. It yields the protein CASSYRGLGNTIYF.

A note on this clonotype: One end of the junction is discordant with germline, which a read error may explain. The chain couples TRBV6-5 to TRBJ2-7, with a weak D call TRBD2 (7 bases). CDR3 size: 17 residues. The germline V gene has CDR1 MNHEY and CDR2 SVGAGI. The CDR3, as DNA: TGTGCCAGCAGTTACGCTTCGGGGGCGGGAGATTCGGACGAGCAGTGCTTC. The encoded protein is CASSYASGAGDSDEQCF.

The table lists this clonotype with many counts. The CDR3: CSVPRKGINGYTF. The CDR3 region has the DNA TGCAGCGTCCCCCGGAAAGGGATCAATGGCTACACCTTC. The genes are TRBV29-1 and TRBJ1-2; no firm D call. CDR1 is SQVTM and CDR2 is ANQGSEA in the germline V gene. The CDR3 covers 13 residues. Trimming stripped 6 bases from V and 6 bases from J, with 17 bases between.

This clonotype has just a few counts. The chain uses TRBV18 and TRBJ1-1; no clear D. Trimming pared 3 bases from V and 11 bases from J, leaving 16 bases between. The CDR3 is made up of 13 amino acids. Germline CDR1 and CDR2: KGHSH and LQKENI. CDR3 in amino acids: CASSPTPFPPAFF. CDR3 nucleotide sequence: TGTGCCAGCTCACCGACCCCCTTCCCGCCGGCTTTCTTT.

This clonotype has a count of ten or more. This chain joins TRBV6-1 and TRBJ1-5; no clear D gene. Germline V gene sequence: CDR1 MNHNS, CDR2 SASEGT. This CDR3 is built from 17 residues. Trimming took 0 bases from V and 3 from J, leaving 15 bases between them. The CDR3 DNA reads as TGTGCCAGCAGTGAAGCGCTTCGGGTTCAGCTCAATCAGCCCCAGCATTTT. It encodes CASSEALRVQLNQPQHF.

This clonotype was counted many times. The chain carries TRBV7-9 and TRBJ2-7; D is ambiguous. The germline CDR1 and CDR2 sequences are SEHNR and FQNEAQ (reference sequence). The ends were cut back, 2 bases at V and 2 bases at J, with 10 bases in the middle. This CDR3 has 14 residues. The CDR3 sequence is CASSLREHPYEQYF. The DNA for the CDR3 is TGTGCCAGCAGCTTACGCGAACACCCCTACGAGCAGTACTTC.

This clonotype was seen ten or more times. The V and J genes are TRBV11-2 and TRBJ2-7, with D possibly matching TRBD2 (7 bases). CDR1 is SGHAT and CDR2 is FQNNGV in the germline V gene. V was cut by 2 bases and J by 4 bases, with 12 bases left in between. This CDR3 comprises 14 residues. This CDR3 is CASSLSSGTYEQYF. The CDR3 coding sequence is TGTGCCAGCAGCTTAAGCAGCGGGACATACGAGCAGTACTTC.